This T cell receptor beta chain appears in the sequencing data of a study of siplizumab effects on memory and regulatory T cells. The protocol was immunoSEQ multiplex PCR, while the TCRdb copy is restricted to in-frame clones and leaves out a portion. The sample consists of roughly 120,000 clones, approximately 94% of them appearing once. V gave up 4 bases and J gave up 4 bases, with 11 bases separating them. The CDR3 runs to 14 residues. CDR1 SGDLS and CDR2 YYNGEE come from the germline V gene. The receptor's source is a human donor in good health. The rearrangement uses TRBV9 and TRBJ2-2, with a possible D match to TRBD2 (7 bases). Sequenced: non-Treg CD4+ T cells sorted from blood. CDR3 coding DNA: TGTGCCAGCAGCCCCGCGGGGGCCACCGGGGAGCTGTTTTTT. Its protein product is CASSPAGATGELFF.